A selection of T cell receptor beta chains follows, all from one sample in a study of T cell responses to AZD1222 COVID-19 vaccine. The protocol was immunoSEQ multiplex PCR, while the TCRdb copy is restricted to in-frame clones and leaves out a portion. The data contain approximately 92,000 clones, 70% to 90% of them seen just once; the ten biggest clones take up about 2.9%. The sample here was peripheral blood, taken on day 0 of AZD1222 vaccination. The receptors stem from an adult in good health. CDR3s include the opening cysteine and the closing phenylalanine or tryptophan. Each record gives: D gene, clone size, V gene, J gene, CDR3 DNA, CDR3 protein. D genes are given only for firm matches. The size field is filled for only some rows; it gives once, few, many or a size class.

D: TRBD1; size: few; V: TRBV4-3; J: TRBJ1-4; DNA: TGCGCCAGCAGCCCGGACAGGGAGCTGGAAAAACTGTTTTTT; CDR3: CASSPDRELEKLFF
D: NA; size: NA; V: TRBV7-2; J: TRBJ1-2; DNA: TGTGCCAGCAGCTTAGATAGGCAGAACTATGGCTACACCTTC; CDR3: CASSLDRQNYGYTF
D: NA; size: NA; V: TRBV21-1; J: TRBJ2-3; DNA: TGTGCCAGCAACACAGATACGCAGTATTTT; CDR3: CASNTDTQYF
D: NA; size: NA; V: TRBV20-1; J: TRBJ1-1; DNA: TGCAGTGCTAGTCGGGGCACGGGAGGCACTGAAGCTTTCTTT; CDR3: CSASRGTGGTEAFF
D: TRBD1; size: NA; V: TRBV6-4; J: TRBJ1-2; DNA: TGTGCCAGCAGTCTTGGGACAGGCGGTAACTATGGCTACACCTTC; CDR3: CASSLGTGGNYGYTF
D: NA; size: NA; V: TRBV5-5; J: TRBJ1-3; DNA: TGTGCCAGCAGCTCCCCCCGGGATCCCGCAGGCACCATATATTTT; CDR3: CASSSPRDPAGTIYF
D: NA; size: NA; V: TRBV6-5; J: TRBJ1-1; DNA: TGTGCCAGCAGTACCACGGCTTCGGGATCGGGGACTTTCTTT; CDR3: CASSTTASGSGTFF
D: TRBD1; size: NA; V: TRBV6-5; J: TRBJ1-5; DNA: TGTGCCAGCAGTAAAACAGGGGAGGGCAATCAGCCCCAGCATTTT; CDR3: CASSKTGEGNQPQHF
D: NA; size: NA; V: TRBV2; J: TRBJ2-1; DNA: TGTGCCAGCAGGGGAGCCTACAATGAGCAGTTCTTC; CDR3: CASRGAYNEQFF
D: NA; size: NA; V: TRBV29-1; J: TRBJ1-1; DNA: TGCAGCACCGACGGAGGGTCGGGCACTGAAGCTTTCTTT; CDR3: CSTDGGSGTEAFF
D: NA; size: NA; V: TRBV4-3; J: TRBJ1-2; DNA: TGCGCCAGCAGCCAAGATTGGGGAGGAGCTTATGGCTACACCTTC; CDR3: CASSQDWGGAYGYTF
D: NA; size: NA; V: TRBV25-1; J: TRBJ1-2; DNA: TGTGCCAGCAGTCGGGCAGATGCTAACTATGGCTACACCTTC; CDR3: CASSRADANYGYTF
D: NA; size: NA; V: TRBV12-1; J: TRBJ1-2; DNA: TGTGCCAGCAGCCCGACAGGGGCGCGGGGCTACACCTTC; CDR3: CASSPTGARGYTF
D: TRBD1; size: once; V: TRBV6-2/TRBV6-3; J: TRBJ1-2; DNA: TGTGCCAGCAGTTACTCCCCGGACAGGGGCGACTATGGCTACACCTTC; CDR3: CASSYSPDRGDYGYTF
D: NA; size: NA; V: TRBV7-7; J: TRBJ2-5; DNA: TGTGCTAGCAGCTTAATCCCCAGGGATGGGGGGACCCAGTACTTC; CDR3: CASSLIPRDGGTQYF
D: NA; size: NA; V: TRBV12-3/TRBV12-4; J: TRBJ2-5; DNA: TGTGCCAGCAGGAGACTTAATCAAGAGACCCAGTACTTC; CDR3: CASRRLNQETQYF
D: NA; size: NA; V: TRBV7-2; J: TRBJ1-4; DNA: TGTGCCAGCAGCTTATCCGGCTCTAATGAAAAACTGTTTTTT; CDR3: CASSLSGSNEKLFF
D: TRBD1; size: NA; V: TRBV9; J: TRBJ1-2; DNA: TGTGCCAGCAGCCTCCCCCGGACAGGGGGGAACTATGGCTACACCTTC; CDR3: CASSLPRTGGNYGYTF
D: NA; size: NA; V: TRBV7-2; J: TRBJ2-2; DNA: TGTGCCAGCAGCTTTGTCGGAAAAAGTGGGGAGCTGTTTTTT; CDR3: CASSFVGKSGELFF
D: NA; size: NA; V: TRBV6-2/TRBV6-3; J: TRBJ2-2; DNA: TGTGCCAGCAGTTACTCGCGGCTAGCGACCGGGGAGCTGTTTTTT; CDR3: CASSYSRLATGELFF
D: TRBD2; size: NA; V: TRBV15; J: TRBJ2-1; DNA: TGTGCCACCAGCAGAGAAGCGGGAGATCTCAATGAGCAGTTCTTC; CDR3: CATSREAGDLNEQFF
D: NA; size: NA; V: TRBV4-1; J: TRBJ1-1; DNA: TGCGCCAGCAGCCGGAGAGGGGTTGTGGGCCTACGTGGGGAACGCACTGAAGCTTTCTTT; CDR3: CASSRRGVVGLRGERTEAFF
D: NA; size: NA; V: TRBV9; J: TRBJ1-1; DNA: TGTGCCAGCAGCGTAGTGGTGAACACTGAAGCTTTCTTT; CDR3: CASSVVVNTEAFF
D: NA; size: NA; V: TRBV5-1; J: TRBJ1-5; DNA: TGTGCCAGCAGCTTGGGGCCCGAAGACAATCAGCCCCAGCATTTT; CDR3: CASSLGPEDNQPQHF
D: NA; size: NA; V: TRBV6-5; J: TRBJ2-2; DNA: TGTGCCAGCAGTTATCCGAACACCGGGGAGCTGTTTTTT; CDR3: CASSYPNTGELFF
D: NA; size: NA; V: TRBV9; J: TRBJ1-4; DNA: TGTGCCAGCAGCGTAGATTGGGGTTTAGGGGAAAAACTGTTTTTT; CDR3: CASSVDWGLGEKLFF
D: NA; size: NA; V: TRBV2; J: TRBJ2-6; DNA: TGTGCCAGCAGCGCGAGGGGCTCTGGGGCCAACGTCCTGACTTTC; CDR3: CASSARGSGANVLTF
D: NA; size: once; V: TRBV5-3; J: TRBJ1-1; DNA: TGTGCCAGAAGCCCGGACAGCCTGAACACTGAAGCTTTCTTT; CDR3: CARSPDSLNTEAFF
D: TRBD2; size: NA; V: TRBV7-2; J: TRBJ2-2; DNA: TGTGCCAGCAGCTTAGAGCGGGGCGGGTTCGCGAACACCGGGGAGCTGTTTTTT; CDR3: CASSLERGGFANTGELFF
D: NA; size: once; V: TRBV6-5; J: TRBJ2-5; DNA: TGTGCCAGCAGTTACTTTAGGGGCGAGACCCAGTACTTC; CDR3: CASSYFRGETQYF
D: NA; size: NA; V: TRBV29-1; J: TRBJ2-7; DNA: TGCAGCGTTGCATCCCCAATAGGAAGGTACGAGCAGTACTTC; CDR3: CSVASPIGRYEQYF
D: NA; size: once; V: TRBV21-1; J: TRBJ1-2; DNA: TGTGCCAGCAGCCCGAGGGGCGTCTATGGCTACACCTTC; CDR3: CASSPRGVYGYTF
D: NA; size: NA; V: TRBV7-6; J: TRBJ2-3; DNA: TGTGCCAGCAGCTCAGGGGTGGGGCTATACACAGATACGCAGTATTTT; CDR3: CASSSGVGLYTDTQYF
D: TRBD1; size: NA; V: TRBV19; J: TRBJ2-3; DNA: TGTGCCAGTAGTCGCCTATCGGGGACAGGGGCAGATACGCAGTATTTT; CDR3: CASSRLSGTGADTQYF
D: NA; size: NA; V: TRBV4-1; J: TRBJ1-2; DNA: TGCGCCAGCAGCCCCCAGGGCAGGGGAGCTTCCTATGGCTACACCTTC; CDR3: CASSPQGRGASYGYTF
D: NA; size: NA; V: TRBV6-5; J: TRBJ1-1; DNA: TGTGCCAGCCTTCGGGGTGTGGCGGGGGAAGCTTTCTTT; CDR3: CASLRGVAGEAFF
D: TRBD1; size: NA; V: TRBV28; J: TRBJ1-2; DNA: TGTGCCAGCAGTACGCCCGGGACAGCGATGTATGGCTACACCTTC; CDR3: CASSTPGTAMYGYTF
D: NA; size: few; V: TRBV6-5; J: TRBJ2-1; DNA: TGTGCCAGCAGTTACTTCCGCCAGAATGAGCAGTTCTTC; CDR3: CASSYFRQNEQFF
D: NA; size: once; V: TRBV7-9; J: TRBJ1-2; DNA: TGTGCCACAGAGGATAACTATGGCTACACCTTC; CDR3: CATEDNYGYTF
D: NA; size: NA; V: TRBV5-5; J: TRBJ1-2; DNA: TGTGCCAGCAGCTTGCTGGGCAGGGAGGACGGCTACACCTTC; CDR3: CASSLLGREDGYTF
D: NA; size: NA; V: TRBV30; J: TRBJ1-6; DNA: TGTGCCTGGGGAACAGGGCAGGGTTCACCCCTCCACTTT; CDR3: CAWGTGQGSPLHF
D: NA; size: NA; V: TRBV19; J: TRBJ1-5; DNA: TGTGCCAGTACCCCCCACGCCCGCAAGTCAGCGGTGCAGCCCCAGCATTTT; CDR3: CASTPHARKSAVQPQHF
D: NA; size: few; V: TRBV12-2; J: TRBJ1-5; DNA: TGTGCAAGTCGCTTGGGAGGGGTAAGAGGGCATCAGCCCCAGCATTTT; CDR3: CASRLGGVRGHQPQHF
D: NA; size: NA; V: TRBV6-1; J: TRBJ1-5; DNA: TGTGCCAGCAGTGACCCCGGGACACCAAATCAGCCCCAGCATTTT; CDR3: CASSDPGTPNQPQHF
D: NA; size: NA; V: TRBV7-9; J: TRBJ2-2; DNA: TGTGCCAGCACCCCTGCGGGGTTTGGGGTTATCGGGGAGCTGTTTTTT; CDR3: CASTPAGFGVIGELFF
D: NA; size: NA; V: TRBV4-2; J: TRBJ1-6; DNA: TGTGCCAGCAGCCAAGGTGGGGCAGGACAAGGATCACCCCTCCACTTT; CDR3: CASSQGGAGQGSPLHF
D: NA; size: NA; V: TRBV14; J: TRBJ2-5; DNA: TGTGCCAGCTCCCAAGGTTTCGGAGGCAGCCAAGAGACCCAGTACTTC; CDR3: CASSQGFGGSQETQYF
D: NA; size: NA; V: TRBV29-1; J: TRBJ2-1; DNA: TGCAGCGTGCCTTGGCAGGGGCGAGTCCAGTTCTTC; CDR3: CSVPWQGRVQFF
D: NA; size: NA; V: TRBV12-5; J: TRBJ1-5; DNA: TGTGCTAGTGGCATCGCCTCTCAGGGGAATCAGCCCCAGCATTTT; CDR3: CASGIASQGNQPQHF